These 3 T cell receptor beta chains were all obtained from the same sample, sequenced in a study of blood T cell repertoires in COVID-19. Clones were sequenced by immunoSEQ multiplex PCR, and TCRdb holds only the in-frame ones, with some missing. This table holds around 190,000 clones, roughly nine tenths found once. The sample taken for sequencing was peripheral blood. All receptors derive from a man between 65 and 85 years old with active or convalescent COVID-19.

The chain recombines TRBV30 with TRBJ1-4; the D is unclear. Trimming took off 3 bases at V and 4 bases at J, with 9 bases between the two ends. The CDR3 extends over 13 amino acids. Germline loops: CDR1 GTSNPN, CDR2 SVGIG (reference sequence). CDR3 bases: TGTGCCTGGAGCAAAGCGTTTAATGAAAAACTGTTTTTT. The encoded protein is CAWSKAFNEKLFF.

This chain links TRBV28 with TRBJ1-2; TRBD1 matches 7 bases. The germline V gene has CDR1 MDHEN and CDR2 SYDVKM. CDR3 length equals 12 residues. With V trimmed by 4 bases and J by 7 bases, 3 bases remained unmatched. DNA of the CDR3: TGTGCCAGCAGTTCAGACAGGGTTGGCTACACCTTC. This sequence encodes CASSSDRVGYTF.

The J gene is TRBJ2-6, the V gene TRBV6-6; D unresolved. Germline V gene lookup returns CDR1 MNHNY and CDR2 SVGAGI (reference sequence). The V gene lost 6 bases and the J gene lost 1 base, with 10 bases spanning the gap. CDR3 length: 15 residues. The CDR3 loop reads CASSPLSSGANVLTF. In DNA, the CDR3 is TGTGCCAGCAGCCCCCTAAGTTCTGGGGCCAACGTCCTGACTTTC.